What follows are 13 T cell receptor beta chains derived from one specimen sequenced in a study of blood T cells in healthy people across ages. Primers used in a second PCR of roughly 6 to 11 cycles were a sample-barcoded 5' primer and a J-beta primer mix. MiXCR, run by TCRdb on the 5' RACE reads, gives a single entry per CDR3 protein. The sample shows about 800,000 distinct CDR3 sequences, 20% to 25% of them seen only once. These sequences were also reported in another study, on T cells of mothers and their children.

The sequenced material came from blood. The source is a boy younger than 18 in good health.

The sample holds many counts of this clonotype. The chain couples TRBV7-2 to TRBJ2-7; TRBD2 aligns across 8 bases. The CDR3 extends over 15 amino acids. Germline V CDR1 and CDR2: SGHTA, FQGNSA. The trim removed 2 bases at V and 3 bases at J, leaving 6 bases unmatched. CDR3 nucleotides: TGTGCCAGCAGCTTAATCGCCAGCGGGAGCTACGAGCAGTACTTC. The encoded protein is CASSLIASGSYEQYF.

The chain recombines TRBV25-1 with TRBJ2-1; D might be TRBD1 (6 bases). CDR1 and CDR2 from the germline V gene are MGHDK and SYGVNS. This CDR3 has 15 amino acids. V lost 8 bases, J lost 4 bases, and 18 bases lay in between. CDR3 sequence reads: CASGPGQGSYNEQFF. The CDR3 coding sequence is TGTGCCAGCGGGCCTGGGCAGGGGAGTTACAATGAGCAGTTCTTC.

In its sample, this clonotype was seen a few times. V gene TRBV30 combines with J gene TRBJ1-1; D gene unclear. Trimming removed 0 bases at V and 3 bases at J, with 8 bases between. The germline gives CDR1 GTSNPN, CDR2 SVGIG (reference sequence). CDR3 length: 13 amino acids. The chain's CDR3 is CAWSVALDTEAFF. The CDR3 bases are TGTGCCTGGAGTGTAGCACTGGACACTGAAGCTTTCTTT.

The J gene is TRBJ2-1, the V gene TRBV20-1, with 8 bases identical to TRBD2. In germline, CDR1 is DFQATT, CDR2 SNEGSKA (reference sequence). The CDR3 is 13 residues long. With 6 bases clipped from V and 8 bases from J, the junction kept 9 bases outside the gene matches. CDR3: CSASPGLGHEQFF. The CDR3 bases are TGCAGTGCGAGCCCGGGACTAGGCCATGAGCAGTTCTTC.

This chain links TRBV11-2 with TRBJ2-3, with 7 bases aligning to TRBD2. Losses at the gene ends were 5 bases for V and 3 bases for J; bases not matched to a gene: 8. The CDR3 is 15 amino acids. From germline, CDR1 is SGHAT and CDR2 FQNNGV. This chain's CDR3 is CASSPIGLETDTQYF. DNA for the CDR3: TGTGCCAGCAGCCCCATTGGACTAGAGACAGATACGCAGTATTTT.

The chain joins TRBV3-1 to TRBJ2-5; 11 nucleotides match TRBD1. The ends lost 4 bases at V and 5 bases at J; junction bases unmatched: 12. There are 17 residues in the CDR3. CDR1 is LGHDT, CDR2 YNNKEL, per germline (reference sequence). The CDR3 reads CASSRWTGGARWETQYF. CDR3 nucleotide sequence: TGTGCCAGCAGCCGTTGGACAGGGGGCGCAAGGTGGGAGACCCAGTACTTC.

The chain uses TRBV15 and TRBJ2-6; D gene ambiguous. The germline V and J ends were trimmed by 3 bases and 8 bases, with 5 bases remaining between them. Germline CDR1 and CDR2: LNHNV and YYDKDF (reference sequence). The CDR3 extends over 12 amino acids. As DNA, the CDR3 is TGTGCCACCAGCAGGGGCTCCAACGTCCTGACTTTC. Encoded protein: CATSRGSNVLTF.

This clonotype was seen only a few times. The gene calls are TRBV27 and TRBJ1-1; D ambiguous. CDR1 and CDR2 (germline): MNHEY, SMNVEV (reference sequence). V was shortened by 4 bases and J by 1 base, with 10 bases between the two germline ends. The CDR3 is made up of 14 amino acids. The CDR3 spells CASSWADQNTEAFF. DNA for the CDR3: TGTGCCAGCAGTTGGGCCGATCAGAACACTGAAGCTTTCTTT.

The chain links TRBV18 to TRBJ1-2; 8 bases map to TRBD1. CDR3 length equals 15 residues. Per germline, CDR1 KGHSH and CDR2 LQKENI. Trimming removed 8 bases from V and 3 bases from J; junction bases left unmatched: 11. CDR3 sequence reads: CASQSQGAGDYGYTF. CDR3 DNA: TGTGCCAGCCAATCCCAGGGGGCCGGGGACTATGGCTACACCTTC.

The chain combines TRBV4-3 with TRBJ1-2, with D perhaps TRBD1 (5 bases). Germline V lookup: CDR1 LGHNA, CDR2 YSLEER. V was cut by 0 bases and J by 8 bases, with 16 bases left in between. The CDR3 totals 15 residues. CDR3 residues: CASSQDLGERRGYTF. Here the CDR3 DNA reads TGCGCCAGCAGCCAAGATTTAGGGGAGAGGAGGGGCTACACCTTC.

The chain combines TRBV2 with TRBJ2-1; possibly TRBD1 for D (5 bases). The V end lost 6 bases, the J end lost 12 bases, and 27 bases lay between the germline ends. Looked up from germline, CDR1 is SNHLY and CDR2 is FYNNEI. CDR3 size: 16 residues. The CDR3 protein is CASREKGDRLPSTQFF. The CDR3 nucleotides are TGTGCCAGCAGGGAAAAAGGGGATAGACTCCCCTCTACGCAGTTCTTC.

This clonotype appeared a single time. CDR3 nucleotides: TGTGCCTGGAGTGTCCCAGGGAGCTCCTATAATTCACCCCTCCACTTT. Translation gives CAWSVPGSSYNSPLHF. The gene calls are TRBV30 and TRBJ1-6; weak D call: TRBD1 (5 bases). The CDR3 covers 16 residues. The V end was cut by 0 bases, the J end by 0 bases, with 9 bases between. Germline CDR1 reads GTSNPN; CDR2 reads SVGIG (reference sequence).

The chain's CDR3 is CASSQDTRQGNFHGELFF. The DNA for the CDR3 is TGCGCCAGCAGCCAAGATACACGGCAGGGGAACTTCCACGGGGAGCTGTTTTTT. The genes are TRBV4-1 and TRBJ2-2; a possible D gene is TRBD1 (6 bases). The CDR3 runs 18 residues. Between the trimmed V and J ends, which lost 0 bases and 7 bases, there was a span of 21 bases. Germline V gene sequence: CDR1 MGHRA, CDR2 YSYEKL.